This TCR beta chain was documented in a study of radiation and T cells in renal cell carcinoma. The table came from immunoSEQ multiplex PCR; TCRdb's copy has only in-frame clones and leaves some out. This sample has roughly 130,000 clones; around 89% occur once, and the top ten carry 5.8%. Points on this clone: The sample holds other DNA sequences that translate to the same CDR3.

Time point described: blood 2 weeks post-SBRT. As for treatment: 15 Gy SBRT to primary tumor, nephrectomy 4 weeks later. CDR1 is SGHRS and CDR2 is YFSETQ in the germline V gene. CDR3 length: 14 residues. Trimming cost V 0 bases and J 3 bases; bases outside gene matches: 0. The sample consisted of blood, taken from a patient whose treatment included radiotherapy and nephrectomy. This sequence originates from a woman aged 70-85 years with renal cell carcinoma. The chain carries TRBV5-1 and TRBJ1-1; 9 bases line up with TRBD1. The CDR3 DNA follows: TGCGCCAGCAGCTTGGACAGGGGGCACACTGAAGCTTTCTTT. This sequence encodes CASSLDRGHTEAFF. The variable domain in full, completed from reference TRBV5-1 and TRBJ1-1, reads KAGVTQTPRYLIKTRGQQVTLSCSPISGHRSVSWYQQTPGQGLQFLFEYFSETQRNKGNFPGRFSGRQFSNSRSEMNVSTLELGDSALYLCASSLDRGHTEAFFGQGTRLTVV.